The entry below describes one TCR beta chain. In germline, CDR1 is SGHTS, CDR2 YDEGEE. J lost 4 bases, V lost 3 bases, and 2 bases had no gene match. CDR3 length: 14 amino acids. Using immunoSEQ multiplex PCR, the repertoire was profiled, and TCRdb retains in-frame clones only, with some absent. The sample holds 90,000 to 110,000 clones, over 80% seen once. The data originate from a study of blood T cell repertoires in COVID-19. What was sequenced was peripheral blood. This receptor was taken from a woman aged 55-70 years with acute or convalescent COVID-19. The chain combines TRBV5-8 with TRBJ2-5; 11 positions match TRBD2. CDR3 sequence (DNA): TGTGCCAGCAGCTCGGGACTAGCGGTAGAGACCCAGTACTTC. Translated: CASSSGLAVETQYF.